A single sample gave rise to the 10 T cell receptor beta chains below, sequenced in a study of regulatory T cells in long-lasting Graves disease. Specified time point: persistent/refractory GD, antithyroid drugs over 5 years with positive TRAb. The authors made the TCR library using RNA they extracted from PBMCs. Building of the TCR beta libraries involved iRepertoire HTBI primers and Arm-PCR of CDR3 regions. TCRdb independently ran MiXCR on the multiplex PCR reads; one entry per CDR3 protein. The data show fewer than 450,000 distinct CDR3 sequences, 23% seen once. The sequenced sample was peripheral blood mononuclear cells (PBMCs), obtained when the disease was refractory, from a patient treated with antithyroid drugs. These receptor sequences come from a female donor with Graves disease.

This clonotype has just a few counts. CDR3 residues: CASSHTDGTGASPLHF. As DNA, the CDR3 is TGTGCCAGCAGCCACACCGACGGGACAGGGGCTTCACCCCTCCACTTT. The chain recombines TRBV4-2 with TRBJ1-6, with 10 bases matching TRBD1. Germline loops: CDR1 LGHNA, CDR2 YNFKEQ. CDR3 size: 16 residues. Trimming removed 3 bases from V and 9 bases from J; junction bases left unmatched: 8.

This clonotype has just a few counts. The chain is built from TRBV19 and TRBJ1-1; possible D gene TRBD1, 5 bases. Germline assignment: CDR1 LNHDA and CDR2 SQIVND (reference sequence). The length of the CDR3 is 16 residues. Trimming cost V 4 bases and J 0 bases, with 15 bases left between them. The CDR3 DNA reads TGTGCCAGTAGTAGGGGAGACACGGGGGTGAACACTGAAGCTTTCTTT. Its translation is CASSRGDTGVNTEAFF.

Ten or more counts support this clonotype. V usage is TRBV7-2 and J usage is TRBJ2-5; 9 nucleotides line up with TRBD2. In germline, CDR1 is SGHTA, CDR2 FQGNSA. The trim removed 2 bases at V and 4 bases at J, leaving 8 bases unmatched. The length of the CDR3 is 16 residues. CDR3 loop: CASSLSVAGDGETQYF. Written as DNA, the CDR3 is TGTGCCAGCAGCTTATCAGTAGCGGGAGACGGAGAGACCCAGTACTTC.

This sequence joins TRBV29-1 and TRBJ1-6; 8 bases align to TRBD1. The CDR3 runs to 22 residues. V was pared by 3 bases and J by 7 bases, with 29 bases of the junction left unmatched. Germline assignment: CDR1 SQVTM and CDR2 ANQGSEA. CDR3 in amino acids: CSVDPPPRRGLGISGENSPLHF. CDR3 DNA sequence: TGCAGCGTTGATCCGCCCCCGCGCAGGGGGCTAGGGATTTCAGGGGAAAATTCACCCCTCCACTTT.

This clonotype was seen at least ten times. This chain links TRBV10-3 with TRBJ2-7; 9 bases map to TRBD1. The CDR3 runs 12 residues. Germline assignment: CDR1 ENHRY and CDR2 SYGVKD. V shed 6 bases and J 5 bases; nucleotides not matched to a gene: 2. In DNA, the CDR3 is TGTGCCATCAGCCGGACAGGGGACGAGCAGTACTTC. The encoded protein is CAISRTGDEQYF.

V and J are TRBV3-1 and TRBJ1-2, with 8 bases lining up with TRBD1. Trimming at V came to 4 bases and at J to 10 bases, leaving 11 bases not matched to a gene. The CDR3 covers 14 residues. Germline CDR1 LGHDT, CDR2 YNNKEL (reference sequence). The CDR3 reads CASSPTGVPFSYTF. For the CDR3, the DNA is TGTGCCAGCAGCCCGACAGGGGTTCCGTTCTCCTACACCTTC. The whole variable domain, remainder taken from reference TRBV3-1 and TRBJ1-2, is DTAVSQTPKYLVTQMGNDKSIKCEQNLGHDTMYWYKQDSKKFLKIMFSYNNKELIINETVPNRFSPKSPDKAHLNLHINSLELGDSAVYFCASSPTGVPFSYTFGSGTRLTVV.

CDR3 residues: CASSGDRVYGGNTIYF. CDR3 in DNA: TGTGCCAGCAGCGGTGACAGGGTATACGGTGGAAACACCATATATTTT. This sequence joins TRBV9 and TRBJ1-3; 7 bases align to TRBD1. Germline V CDR1 and CDR2: SGDLS, YYNGEE. The J segment lost 3 bases and the V segment lost 3 bases, leaving 9 bases of the junction unmatched. This CDR3 region has 16 residues.

This clonotype was recorded at least ten times. The chain has TRBV11-2 and TRBJ2-5; 7 positions agree with TRBD2. The CDR3 spans 16 residues. V trimming: 1 base; J trimming: 5 bases; junction bases outside the gene matches: 10. Per the germline V gene, CDR1 is SGHAT and CDR2 is FQNNGV. CDR3: CASSLGGGLAGETQYF. The CDR3 DNA reads as TGTGCCAGCAGCTTAGGGGGGGGTTTGGCGGGGGAGACCCAGTACTTC.

About this clonotype: This may stem from a read error, because a much larger clone lies one nucleotide away. The chain carries TRBV20-1 and TRBJ1-5; 7 bases map to TRBD1. Germline assignment: CDR1 DFQATT and CDR2 SNEGSKA (reference sequence). The CDR3 has 13 residues. V shed 4 bases and J 5 bases; nucleotides not matched to a gene: 5. The CDR3 DNA reads TGCAGTGCTATAGGGGGCTCTGATCAGCCCCAGCATTTT. This codes for CSAIGGSDQPQHF.

This clonotype was counted only a few times. The V call is TRBV28, the J call TRBJ2-1; D is unclear. This CDR3 has 11 residues. Per germline, CDR1 MDHEN and CDR2 SYDVKM. V was cut by 8 bases and J by 4 bases, with 6 bases left in between. The CDR3 DNA sequence: TGTGCCAGCCGAAATTACAATGAGCAGTTCTTC. Protein sequence: CASRNYNEQFF.